These 32 T cell receptor beta chains originate from one sample sequenced in a study of CD8 T cells in Susac syndrome. With random hexamers, reverse transcription was performed on about 0.5 to 1 ug of RNA. MiXCR, run by TCRdb on the immunoSEQ multiplex PCR reads, gives a single entry per CDR3 protein. The sample has around 270,000 distinct CDR3 sequences, 85% seen once. The sequenced sample was CD8+ T cells from PBMCs. These receptors all stem from a human donor with multiple sclerosis.

The V call is TRBV7-9, the J call TRBJ2-1; 10 bases fit TRBD2. The CDR3 loop spans 17 amino acids. The ends lost 2 bases at V and 7 bases at J; junction bases unmatched: 11. Germline CDR1 and CDR2: SEHNR and FQNEAQ (reference sequence). The CDR3 here is CASSLLAGVGQLNEQFF. In DNA, the CDR3 is TGTGCCAGCAGCTTACTAGCGGGAGTAGGACAGCTAAATGAGCAGTTCTTC. The variable domain in full, with the rest retrieved from reference TRBV7-9 and TRBJ2-1, is DTGVSQNPRHKITKRGQNVTFRCDPISEHNRLYWYRQTLGQGPEFLTYFQNEAQLEKSRLLSDRFSAERPKGSFSTLEIQRTEQGDSAMYLCASSLLAGVGQLNEQFFGPGTRLTVL.

V gene TRBV3-1 combines with J gene TRBJ2-7, with 7 nucleotides matching TRBD2. CDR1 LGHDT and CDR2 YNNKEL come from the germline V gene (reference sequence). V dropped 4 bases and J dropped 3; count of bases not matched to a gene: 3. The CDR3 length is 13 residues. DNA of the CDR3: TGTGCCAGCAGCCCGGGACTACTCTACGAGCAGTACTTC. Protein product: CASSPGLLYEQYF.

The gene calls are TRBV28 and TRBJ1-2; D might be TRBD1 (6 bases). The CDR3 spans 14 residues. Germline values: CDR1 MDHEN, CDR2 SYDVKM. Trimming left V 2 bases short and J 5 bases short, with 12 bases between. The CDR3 DNA reads as TGTGCCAGCAGTTTAAACCCGGGGGCGTATGGCTACACCTTC. Translation: CASSLNPGAYGYTF.

The V and J genes are TRBV19 and TRBJ2-2; TRBD2 is a possible D gene (6 bases). The CDR3 spans 15 residues. Deletions cut 0 bases from V and 7 bases from J, with 12 bases between. Germline assignment: CDR1 LNHDA and CDR2 SQIVND (reference sequence). The CDR3 sequence: CASSIEGGNGGELFF. In DNA form, the CDR3 reads TGTGCCAGTAGTATAGAAGGCGGGAACGGCGGGGAGCTGTTTTTT.

This sequence joins TRBV6-2 or TRBV6-3 and TRBJ2-1; TRBD2 agrees at 8 bases. This CDR3 contains 14 residues. Germline V gene data show CDR1 as MNHEY and CDR2 as SVGEGT. After removal of 2 bases from V and 8 bases from J, the junction contained 5 bases not matched to a gene. The CDR3, as DNA: TGTGCCAGCAGTTACATACGGGAGGGCGATGAGCAGTTCTTC. This sequence encodes CASSYIREGDEQFF.

This clonotype showed up just a few times. The V call is TRBV25-1, the J call TRBJ2-5; 7 bases are shared with TRBD2. J lost 5 bases, V lost 9 bases, and 0 bases had no gene match. From germline, CDR1 is MGHDK and CDR2 SYGVNS. CDR3 length equals 10 residues. The CDR3 here is CASSGETQYF. DNA for the CDR3: TGTGCCAGTAGCGGGGAGACCCAGTACTTC.

The CDR3 nucleotides read TGTGCCAGCAGGACAGGGGGTGGGAATACGCAGTATTTT. Translation gives CASRTGGGNTQYF. The chain employs TRBV27 and TRBJ2-3; 9 positions agree with TRBD1. This CDR3 has 13 residues. V gave up 6 bases and J gave up 7 bases; unmatched junction bases: 5. CDR1 MNHEY and CDR2 SMNVEV come from the germline V gene (reference sequence).

This clonotype has only a few counts. The genes are TRBV7-9 and TRBJ2-3, with D hard to call. The CDR3 consists of 13 residues. Trimming cost V 3 bases and J 3 bases, with 7 bases left between them. Germline lookup yields CDR1 SEHNR and CDR2 FQNEAQ (reference sequence). The CDR3 region has the DNA TGTGCCAGCAGCTTCGCTAGTACAGATACGCAGTATTTT. As protein: CASSFASTDTQYF.

The genes are TRBV28 and TRBJ2-7; 7 bases line up with TRBD2. This CDR3 has 15 amino acids. CDR1 MDHEN and CDR2 SYDVKM come from the germline V gene. V lost 5 bases, J lost 0 bases, and 7 bases stayed unmatched. CDR3: CASSPIGGVSYEQYF. As DNA, the CDR3 is TGTGCCAGCAGTCCAATTGGGGGGGTCTCCTACGAGCAGTACTTC.

This clonotype was seen a handful of times. V usage is TRBV6-1 and J usage is TRBJ1-1, with a weak D call TRBD1 (5 bases). CDR1 and CDR2 (germline): MNHNS, SASEGT. The CDR3 covers 13 residues. V lost 6 bases to trimming and J lost 1 base, with 9 bases between them. CDR3 protein: CASSDGQNTEAFF. DNA for the CDR3: TGTGCCAGCAGCGACGGACAGAACACTGAAGCTTTCTTT.

J is TRBJ2-5 and V is TRBV28; 12 bases are a match to TRBD2. V shed 4 bases and J 2 bases; nucleotides not matched to a gene: 5. The V gene's germline CDR1 is MDHEN and CDR2 SYDVKM. The CDR3 is 16 residues long. The CDR3 DNA reads TGTGCCAGCAGTTCCCCCGGGACTAGCGGGCAAGAGACCCAGTACTTC. Translation: CASSSPGTSGQETQYF. Full variable domain (missing parts from reference TRBV28 and TRBJ2-5): DVKVTQSSRYLVKRTGEKVFLECVQDMDHENMFWYRQDPGLGLRLIYFSYDVKMKEKGDIPEGYSVSREKKERFSLILESASTNQTSMYLCASSSPGTSGQETQYFGPGTRLLVL.

The J gene is TRBJ2-7, the V gene TRBV5-6; TRBD1 is a possible D gene (5 bases). Trimming took off 5 bases at V and 5 bases at J, with 11 bases between the two ends. This CDR3 has 12 amino acids. Germline lookup yields CDR1 SGHDT and CDR2 YYEEEE. DNA of the CDR3: TGTGCCAGCAGGGGGCCATCTCACGAGCAGTACTTC. This translates into CASRGPSHEQYF.

This clonotype was seen once. V usage is TRBV27 and J usage is TRBJ2-7; weak D call: TRBD2 (5 bases). The CDR3 contains 15 residues. Germline lookup yields CDR1 MNHEY and CDR2 SMNVEV (reference sequence). V was clipped by 2 bases and J by 1 base, with 12 bases between them. This chain's CDR3 is CASSLAPGISYEQYF. For the CDR3, the DNA is TGTGCCAGCAGTTTAGCCCCCGGGATATCCTACGAGCAGTACTTC.

V gene TRBV11-1 combines with J gene TRBJ2-7; D possibly corresponds to TRBD1 (6 bases). Trimming pared 5 bases from V and 3 bases from J, leaving 11 bases between. The CDR3 extends over 13 amino acids. Germline-derived CDR1 and CDR2 are SGHAT and FQDESV (reference sequence). CDR3 sequence reads: CASSNRDVYEQYF. The CDR3 DNA is TGTGCCAGCAGCAACAGGGATGTCTACGAGCAGTACTTC.

This clonotype has only a few counts. The rearrangement links TRBV12-3 or TRBV12-4 to TRBJ2-7; TRBD2 matches 7 bases. With 3 bases clipped from V and 2 bases from J, the junction kept 10 bases outside the gene matches. The CDR3 has 16 residues. The CDR3 protein is CASSFLGASGPYEQYF. CDR3 bases: TGTGCCAGCAGTTTCTTAGGGGCTAGCGGTCCCTACGAGCAGTACTTC.

The sample holds a few counts of this clonotype. The gene calls are TRBV5-5 and TRBJ2-2, with 9 bases aligning to TRBD2. This CDR3 comprises 14 residues. J gave up 5 bases and V 5 bases, and 4 bases lay outside the gene matches. The germline V gene encodes CDR1 SGHKS and CDR2 YYEKEE (reference sequence). The CDR3: CASSGAGGTGELFF. As DNA, the CDR3 is TGTGCCAGCAGTGGAGCGGGAGGTACCGGGGAGCTGTTTTTT.

This rearrangement joins TRBV11-1 to TRBJ2-7; D is perhaps TRBD1 (6 bases). Germline CDR1 SGHAT, CDR2 FQDESV (reference sequence). The CDR3 runs 15 residues. V was clipped by 5 bases and J by 0 bases, with 14 bases between them. In nucleotides, the CDR3 is TGTGCCAGCAGCAGTAGACAGGAGCTCTCCTACGAGCAGTACTTC. Protein: CASSSRQELSYEQYF.

V is TRBV7-9 and J is TRBJ2-7; 12 bases are a match to TRBD2. This CDR3 contains 15 residues. V lost 4 bases and J lost 5; bases outside the gene matches: 6. Germline CDR1 and CDR2: SEHNR and FQNEAQ (reference sequence). CDR3 residues: CASSSGLAGSNEQYF. Here the CDR3 DNA reads TGTGCCAGCAGCTCCGGACTAGCGGGAAGCAACGAGCAGTACTTC.

This clonotype was recorded only once. The chain is built from TRBV6-5 and TRBJ2-7, with TRBD2 matching 12 bases. The trim removed 4 bases at V and 6 bases at J, leaving 4 bases unmatched. The CDR3 is 14 amino acids. Germline CDR1 reads MNHEY; CDR2 reads SVGAGI. CDR3: CASSSSGRASEQYF. CDR3 coding DNA: TGTGCCAGCAGTTCTAGCGGGAGGGCCAGCGAGCAGTACTTC.

The V and J genes are TRBV4-3 and TRBJ1-2; D is perhaps TRBD1 (5 bases). CDR3 length equals 14 residues. The V gene's germline CDR1 is LGHNA and CDR2 YSLEER. V gave up 5 bases and J gave up 7 bases, with 17 bases separating them. CDR3 sequence reads: CASSISLGGSGYTF. Written as DNA, the CDR3 is TGCGCCAGCAGCATATCCCTCGGGGGGAGTGGCTACACCTTC.

This chain joins TRBV18 and TRBJ1-5; tentative D call: TRBD1 (5 bases). The germline CDR1 and CDR2 sequences are KGHSH and LQKENI. Trimming cost V 6 bases and J 5 bases, with 17 bases left between them. CDR3 length equals 15 residues. CDR3 in DNA: TGTGCCAGCTCCCTTAGAGAGGGGCCGGATCAGCCCCAGCATTTT. Protein sequence: CASSLREGPDQPQHF.

This chain links TRBV3-1 with TRBJ2-7, with a weak D call TRBD2 (6 bases). Trimming cost V 4 bases and J 4 bases, with 11 bases left between them. Germline CDR1 and CDR2: LGHDT and YNNKEL (reference sequence). The CDR3 is 13 amino acids. CDR3 protein: CASSRPTSYEQYF. CDR3 coding DNA: TGTGCCAGCAGCCGGCCGACTAGTTACGAGCAGTACTTC.

The CDR3 here is CASSQDQGTYNEQFF. DNA for the CDR3: TGCGCCAGCAGCCAAGATCAGGGAACCTACAATGAGCAGTTCTTC. The gene calls are TRBV4-3 and TRBJ2-1; D may be TRBD1 (5 bases). Trimming took off 0 bases at V and 2 bases at J, with 8 bases between the two ends. Per germline, CDR1 LGHNA and CDR2 YSLEER. This CDR3 is built from 15 residues.

The CDR3 loop is CASRGERDSYNEQFF. The CDR3, as DNA: TGTGCCAGCAGGGGGGAGCGGGACTCCTACAATGAGCAGTTCTTC. The chain combines TRBV2 with TRBJ2-1, with 7 bases identical to TRBD2. V lost 6 bases, J lost 0 bases, and 5 bases stayed unmatched. CDR3 length equals 15 residues. Germline V gene lookup returns CDR1 SNHLY and CDR2 FYNNEI. The variable domain in full, with the rest retrieved from reference TRBV2 and TRBJ2-1, is EPEVTQTPSHQVTQMGQEVILRCVPISNHLYFYWYRQILGQKVEFLVSFYNNEISEKSEIFDDQFSVERPDGSNFTLKIRSTKLEDSAMYFCASRGERDSYNEQFFGPGTRLTVL.

The chain employs TRBV6-5 and TRBJ1-4; perhaps TRBD1 as D (6 bases). The germline V and J ends were trimmed by 8 bases and 5 bases, with 12 bases remaining between them. CDR1 and CDR2 (germline): MNHEY, SVGAGI. The CDR3 is 13 amino acids. CDR3 in DNA: TGTGCCAGCGGGGGCGCCCGGAATGAAAAACTGTTTTTT. Translation: CASGGARNEKLFF.

The chain uses TRBV29-1 and TRBJ2-1; D is perhaps TRBD2 (7 bases). The CDR3 covers 14 residues. The germline CDR1 and CDR2 sequences are SQVTM and ANQGSEA. Trimming took off 4 bases at V and 2 bases at J, with 12 bases between the two ends. The CDR3 nucleotides are TGCAGCGTTGTAGGGGGGGTCACCTACAATGAGCAGTTCTTC. Its translation: CSVVGGVTYNEQFF.

This chain joins TRBV19 and TRBJ1-1; possible D gene TRBD1, 6 bases. The CDR3 sequence is 14 residues long. CDR1 LNHDA and CDR2 SQIVND come from the germline V gene (reference sequence). Trimming removed 3 bases from V and 4 bases from J, with 12 bases in between. The CDR3 DNA is TGTGCCAGTAGTATTTGGCAGGGGACCACTGAAGCTTTCTTT. It codes for CASSIWQGTTEAFF. Full variable domain (rest looked up from reference TRBV19 and TRBJ1-1): DGGITQSPKYLFRKEGQNVTLSCEQNLNHDAMYWYRQDPGQGLRLIYYSQIVNDFQKGDIAEGYSVSREKKESFPLTVTSAQKNPTAFYLCASSIWQGTTEAFFGQGTRLTVV.

This clonotype showed up just a few times. The V and J genes are TRBV28 and TRBJ2-1, with D perhaps TRBD2 (5 bases). V lost 3 bases to trimming and J lost 4 bases, with 13 bases between them. CDR1 MDHEN and CDR2 SYDVKM come from the germline V gene. The CDR3 contains 15 residues. DNA of the CDR3: TGTGCCAGCAGTTTGGCGGGTTTCTCATACAATGAGCAGTTCTTC. Translating gives CASSLAGFSYNEQFF.

V is TRBV30 and J is TRBJ2-7; possibly TRBD2 for D (5 bases). The CDR3 sequence is 16 residues long. CDR1 GTSNPN and CDR2 SVGIG come from the germline V gene (reference sequence). V was pared by 1 base and J by 2 bases, with 18 bases between. The CDR3 nucleotides read TGTGCCTGGAGTGCCCTCCTCCTCAAGCGGACCTACGAGCAGTACTTC. It is translated as CAWSALLLKRTYEQYF.

The chain uses TRBV11-2 and TRBJ2-7, with D unclear. The germline gives CDR1 SGHAT, CDR2 FQNNGV. V shed 3 bases and J shed 3 bases, with 12 bases lying between them. There are 14 residues in the CDR3. CDR3 amino acids: CASSFSGAYYEQYF. In DNA, the CDR3 is TGTGCCAGCAGCTTTTCTGGAGCATACTACGAGCAGTACTTC.

This rearrangement joins TRBV7-2 to TRBJ2-7; TRBD2 is a possible D gene (5 bases). With 2 bases removed from V and 2 bases from J, the gap between germline ends came to 22 bases. The CDR3 loop spans 18 amino acids. The germline V gene encodes CDR1 SGHTA and CDR2 FQGNSA. The CDR3 DNA sequence: TGTGCCAGCAGCTTAAATGCGGGCCAGCCCCACATGACCTACGAGCAGTACTTC. Protein: CASSLNAGQPHMTYEQYF.

This clonotype appeared a few times. J is TRBJ2-7 and V is TRBV4-3; 8 positions agree with TRBD1. CDR1 LGHNA and CDR2 YSLEER come from the germline V gene. V gave up 4 bases and J gave up 6 bases; unmatched junction bases: 5. This CDR3 spans 13 amino acids. The CDR3 coding sequence is TGCGCCAGCAGCCTGGACAGGGTGGCCGAGCAGTACTTC. Its protein product is CASSLDRVAEQYF.